What follows are 29 T cell receptor beta chains derived from one specimen sequenced in a study of T cells in localized non-small cell lung cancer. Some clones are missing from TCRdb's copy, which holds only in-frame ones; the method was immunoSEQ multiplex PCR. The profile covers roughly 14,000 clones, with roughly 80% appearing a single time and roughly 4% taken by the ten largest. The sequenced sample was peripheral blood, obtained before any cancer treatment. Every receptor here comes from a female donor older than 55 with stage I squamous cell lung carcinoma.

The rearrangement uses TRBV7-9 and TRBJ2-1; D not certain. The CDR3 totals 11 residues. Trimming stripped 3 bases from V and 8 bases from J, with 5 bases between. In germline, CDR1 is SEHNR, CDR2 FQNEAQ (reference sequence). CDR3 protein: CASSLGDEQFF. The DNA for the CDR3 is TGTGCCAGCAGCTTGGGCGATGAGCAGTTCTTC.

The V call is TRBV15, the J call TRBJ2-7; 7 nucleotides align to TRBD1. The trim removed 0 bases at V and 5 bases at J, leaving 7 bases unmatched. The CDR3 has 15 amino acids. CDR1 LNHNV and CDR2 YYDKDF come from the germline V gene (reference sequence). The CDR3 bases are TGTGCCACCAGCAGAGATCGACAGGGTGACAACGAGCAGTACTTC. Encoded protein: CATSRDRQGDNEQYF.

This chain joins TRBV7-2 and TRBJ2-2; 7 bases map to TRBD2. This CDR3 has 16 amino acids. In germline, CDR1 is SGHTA, CDR2 FQGNSA. J was trimmed by 3 bases and V by 5 bases; bases with no gene match: 9. The CDR3 protein is CASSDPSGVYTGELFF. The CDR3 DNA sequence: TGTGCCAGCAGCGACCCGAGCGGGGTGTACACCGGGGAGCTGTTTTTT.

V usage is TRBV4-1 and J usage is TRBJ1-4; 8 bases agree with TRBD1. CDR3 length: 15 residues. The germline V gene encodes CDR1 MGHRA and CDR2 YSYEKL. Trimming cost V 7 bases and J 3 bases; bases outside gene matches: 7. This CDR3 reads CASTQGALANEKLFF. The CDR3 nucleotides are TGCGCCAGCACTCAGGGGGCGCTTGCTAATGAAAAACTGTTTTTT.

This clone was detected only a few times. The chain links TRBV7-9 to TRBJ1-1, with 8 bases matching TRBD1. From germline, CDR1 is SEHNR and CDR2 FQNEAQ (reference sequence). J was trimmed by 5 bases and V by 5 bases; bases with no gene match: 19. This CDR3 comprises 18 residues. The CDR3 is CASSGTSGGLGFGTEAFF. Here the CDR3 DNA reads TGTGCCAGCAGCGGAACCTCAGGGGGCTTGGGATTTGGTACTGAAGCTTTCTTT.

Only one count was recorded for this clone. V gene TRBV7-2 combines with J gene TRBJ1-1; unclear D gene. CDR3 length: 14 amino acids. The V gene lost 2 bases and the J gene lost 0 bases, with 7 bases spanning the gap. Germline V CDR1 and CDR2: SGHTA, FQGNSA. CDR3 bases: TGTGCCAGCAGCTTACGTCGGTTGAACACTGAAGCTTTCTTT. Translating it yields CASSLRRLNTEAFF.

This chain uses TRBV4-3 with TRBJ2-1, with 9 bases matching TRBD1. V lost 4 bases to trimming and J lost 5 bases; unmatched junction nucleotides: 9. CDR3 length: 16 amino acids. Germline values: CDR1 LGHNA, CDR2 YSLEER. The CDR3 DNA reads TGCGCCAGCAGCCGGAATAGGAGGACAGGGGACAATGAGCAGTTCTTC. It specifies CASSRNRRTGDNEQFF.

The chain employs TRBV19 and TRBJ2-4; D is possibly TRBD2 (6 bases). This CDR3 comprises 15 residues. The germline CDR1 and CDR2 sequences are LNHDA and SQIVND (reference sequence). With 7 bases removed from V and 1 base from J, the gap between germline ends came to 14 bases. As DNA, the CDR3 is TGTGCCAGTACCCTCATGAGCGGGGCCAAAAACATTCAGTACTTC. This gives the protein CASTLMSGAKNIQYF.

By sample fraction, this clone is medium-sized. J is TRBJ2-5 and V is TRBV4-1, with D unresolved. Germline V lookup: CDR1 MGHRA, CDR2 YSYEKL. Trimming removed 5 bases at V and 7 bases at J, with 14 bases between. CDR3 length equals 13 residues. CDR3 nucleotide sequence: TGCGCCAGCAGCTCCCTCGACCCGCCGACCCAGTACTTC. This translates into CASSSLDPPTQYF.

The chain combines TRBV18 with TRBJ2-3, with D unresolved. The CDR3 loop spans 12 amino acids. V lost 3 bases, J lost 6 bases, and 7 bases lay in between. Per germline, CDR1 KGHSH and CDR2 LQKENI. CDR3 sequence reads: CASSPSRDTQYF. In DNA form, the CDR3 reads TGTGCCAGCTCACCGAGCCGGGATACGCAGTATTTT.

The rearrangement uses TRBV7-2 and TRBJ2-7; 11 nucleotides agree with TRBD2. CDR1 is SGHTA, CDR2 FQGNSA, per germline. The CDR3 extends over 15 amino acids. The trim removed 5 bases at V and 3 bases at J, leaving 6 bases unmatched. The CDR3 protein is CASSETSGGHYEQYF. CDR3 DNA sequence: TGTGCCAGCAGCGAAACTAGCGGGGGTCACTACGAGCAGTACTTC. Drawing the rest from reference TRBV7-2 and TRBJ2-7, the complete variable domain is GAGVSQSPSNKVTEKGKDVELRCDPISGHTALYWYRQSLGQGLEFLIYFQGNSAPDKSGLPSDRFSAERTGGSVSTLTIQRTQQEDSAVYLCASSETSGGHYEQYFGPGTRLTVT.

V is TRBV6-6 and J is TRBJ1-1; no reliable D call. The V and J ends lost 7 bases and 0 bases respectively, with 9 bases between them. Germline V gene lookup returns CDR1 MNHNY and CDR2 SVGAGI (reference sequence). This CDR3 spans 13 amino acids. CDR3 coding DNA: TGTGCCAGCAAGTTACAACTGAACACTGAAGCTTTCTTT. Residues: CASKLQLNTEAFF.

The chain recombines TRBV7-2 with TRBJ2-7, with a weak D call TRBD1 (6 bases). Trimming stripped 6 bases from V and 7 bases from J, with 19 bases between. Germline values: CDR1 SGHTA, CDR2 FQGNSA. The CDR3 runs to 14 residues. Here the CDR3 reads CASRPPYQGTEQYF. CDR3 bases: TGTGCCAGCAGGCCACCCTATCAGGGGACGGAGCAGTACTTC.

The chain links TRBV29-1 to TRBJ2-7, with TRBD1 matching 10 bases. From germline, CDR1 is SQVTM and CDR2 ANQGSEA. CDR3 length equals 12 residues. Trimming took 6 bases from V and 7 from J; bases not matched to a gene: 6. As DNA, the CDR3 is TGCAGCGTCGGCGGGACAGGGGTTGAGCAGTACTTC. It codes for CSVGGTGVEQYF.

This clone was counted a single time. The chain uses TRBV6-9 and TRBJ2-7, with a tentative D call TRBD1 (6 bases). With 5 bases removed from V and 6 bases from J, the gap between germline ends came to 20 bases. This CDR3 has 15 amino acids. Germline V gene sequence: CDR1 MNHGY, CDR2 SVAAGI. The CDR3 region has the DNA TGTGCCAGCAGTAAGGTACTAGGGGGTGTAGGCGAGCAGTACTTC. Its protein product is CASSKVLGGVGEQYF.

V usage is TRBV15 and J usage is TRBJ1-1; unclear D gene. Germline V CDR1 and CDR2: LNHNV, YYDKDF (reference sequence). The CDR3 covers 13 residues. Trimming left V 6 bases short and J 6 bases short, with 14 bases between. The CDR3 coding sequence is TGTGCCACCAGGCGGGCCCTAAACTCTGAAGCTTTCTTT. It specifies CATRRALNSEAFF.

V is TRBV5-1 and J is TRBJ1-2; D may be TRBD1 (5 bases). V lost 0 bases and J 8 bases, leaving 14 bases between the germline ends. This CDR3 comprises 14 residues. CDR1 and CDR2 (germline): SGHRS, YFSETQ. The CDR3 is CASSLVSGTGGYTF. The CDR3 DNA reads TGCGCCAGCAGCTTGGTTTCAGGGACTGGGGGCTACACCTTC. The variable domain in full, completed from reference TRBV5-1 and TRBJ1-2, reads KAGVTQTPRYLIKTRGQQVTLSCSPISGHRSVSWYQQTPGQGLQFLFEYFSETQRNKGNFPGRFSGRQFSNSRSEMNVSTLELGDSALYLCASSLVSGTGGYTFGSGTRLTVV.

This chain uses TRBV19 with TRBJ2-3; 8 nucleotides line up with TRBD1. The length of the CDR3 is 13 residues. The V and J ends lost 5 bases and 5 bases, in that order; junction bases with no gene match: 3. CDR1 and CDR2 (germline): LNHDA, SQIVND (reference sequence). The CDR3 sequence is CASSPDRVDTQYF. In DNA, the CDR3 is TGTGCCAGTAGTCCGGACAGGGTAGATACGCAGTATTTT.

The chain links TRBV5-1 to TRBJ2-1; 9 nucleotides match TRBD2. V shed 2 bases and J 3 bases; nucleotides not matched to a gene: 3. The CDR3 spans 15 residues. Germline V gene sequence: CDR1 SGHRS, CDR2 YFSETQ. CDR3 in amino acids: CASSLGTSIYNEQFF. As DNA, the CDR3 is TGCGCCAGCAGCTTAGGGACTAGCATCTACAATGAGCAGTTCTTC.

The chain couples TRBV2 to TRBJ2-3; possibly TRBD1 or TRBD2 for D (6 bases each). The CDR3 is made up of 14 amino acids. Looked up from germline, CDR1 is SNHLY and CDR2 is FYNNEI. V lost 7 bases to trimming and J lost 3 bases, with 14 bases between them. CDR3 DNA: TGTGCCAGCAAGGTGGGGGGCCGTACAGATACGCAGTATTTT. Its translation is CASKVGGRTDTQYF.

The chain links TRBV29-1 to TRBJ2-3; 13 nucleotides align to TRBD2. CDR1 and CDR2 (germline): SQVTM, ANQGSEA. The CDR3 is made up of 14 amino acids. J lost 5 bases, V lost 5 bases, and 4 bases had no gene match. The CDR3 DNA sequence: TGCAGCGTTCCGACTAGCGGGGGGCTAGATACGCAGTATTTT. This encodes CSVPTSGGLDTQYF.

This clone was detected only once. This chain uses TRBV6-6 with TRBJ1-2, with D possibly TRBD1 on 5 matching bases. The germline V and J ends were trimmed by 6 bases and 2 bases, with 16 bases remaining between them. The CDR3 runs to 15 residues. Per germline, CDR1 MNHNY and CDR2 SVGAGI (reference sequence). This chain's CDR3 is CASSLRLGGNYGYTF. The CDR3 bases are TGTGCCAGCAGCCTTAGGTTGGGGGGGAACTATGGCTACACCTTC.

The CDR3 coding sequence is TGCAGTGTTCCGCCCCTCTGGGCCCAAGAGACCCAGTACTTC. This gives the protein CSVPPLWAQETQYF. The V gene is TRBV29-1, the J gene TRBJ2-5; unclear D gene. Germline V gene lookup returns CDR1 SQVTM and CDR2 ANQGSEA. This CDR3 is built from 14 residues.

This clone has only a few counts. V and J are TRBV7-8 and TRBJ2-7, with D possibly being TRBD1 (5 bases). V shed 3 bases and J shed 1 base, with 10 bases lying between them. Germline CDR1 is SGHVS and CDR2 is FQNEAQ. CDR3 length equals 14 residues. The CDR3, as DNA: TGTGCCAGCAGCTTTATGGGGCCTTCCTACGAGCAGTACTTC. It is translated as CASSFMGPSYEQYF.

This clone is a singleton in its sample. The chain recombines TRBV4-3 with TRBJ1-3; D is unresolved. The V and J ends lost 1 base and 0 bases respectively, with 10 bases between them. The CDR3 length is 16 residues. CDR1 and CDR2 (germline): LGHNA, YSLEER. The CDR3 protein is CASSQAAASSGNTIYF. The DNA of the CDR3 is TGCGCCAGCAGCCAAGCGGCGGCCAGCTCTGGAAACACCATATATTTT.

The V and J genes are TRBV7-2 and TRBJ2-4; D is uncertain. This CDR3 is 14 amino acids long. V lost 3 bases and J 2 bases, leaving 8 bases between the germline ends. CDR1 and CDR2 (germline): SGHTA, FQGNSA. The CDR3 region has the DNA TGTGCCAGCAGCTTTGGTGGGTCCAAAAACATTCAGTACTTC. As protein: CASSFGGSKNIQYF.

The chain links TRBV5-4 to TRBJ2-3; no definite D call. V shed 3 bases and J shed 8 bases, with 19 bases lying between them. The CDR3 loop spans 15 amino acids. Germline V gene sequence: CDR1 SGHNT, CDR2 YYREEE (reference sequence). CDR3 region: CASSSHQDSPGTQYF. CDR3 sequence (DNA): TGTGCCAGCAGCTCGCACCAGGATAGCCCAGGTACGCAGTATTTT.

This clone came up a few times. The V gene is TRBV7-3, the J gene TRBJ2-3; a weak D match, TRBD1 (6 bases). V was trimmed by 5 bases and J by 3 bases, leaving 12 bases between them. This CDR3 comprises 14 residues. Germline CDR1 SGHTA, CDR2 FQGTGA. The CDR3 DNA sequence: TGTGCCAGCAGCACTAGGGGGTTTACAGATACGCAGTATTTT. It codes for CASSTRGFTDTQYF.

The V and J genes are TRBV29-1 and TRBJ2-2, with D perhaps TRBD1 (5 bases). V dropped 3 bases and J dropped 5 bases, with 13 bases sitting between them. This CDR3 contains 14 residues. Per the germline V gene, CDR1 is SQVTM and CDR2 is ANQGSEA. CDR3 DNA: TGCAGCGTTGAGCAAACAGGTTTTACCGGGGAGCTGTTTTTT. Protein product: CSVEQTGFTGELFF.